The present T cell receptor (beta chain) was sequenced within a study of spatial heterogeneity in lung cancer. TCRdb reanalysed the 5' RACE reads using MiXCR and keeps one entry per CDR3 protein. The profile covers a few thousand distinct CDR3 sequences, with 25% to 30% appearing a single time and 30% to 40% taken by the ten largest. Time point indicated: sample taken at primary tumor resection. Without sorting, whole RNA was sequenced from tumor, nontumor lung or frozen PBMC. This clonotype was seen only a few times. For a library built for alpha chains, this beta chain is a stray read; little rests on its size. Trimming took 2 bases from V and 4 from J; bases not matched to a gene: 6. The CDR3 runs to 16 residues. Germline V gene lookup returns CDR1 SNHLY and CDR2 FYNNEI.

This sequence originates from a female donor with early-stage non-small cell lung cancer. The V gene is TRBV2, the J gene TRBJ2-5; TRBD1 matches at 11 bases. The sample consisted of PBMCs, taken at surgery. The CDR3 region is CASSESGTGGAETQYF. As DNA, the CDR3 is TGTGCCAGCAGTGAAAGCGGGACAGGGGGTGCAGAGACCCAGTACTTC. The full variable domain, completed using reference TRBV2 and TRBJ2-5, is EPEVTQTPSHQVTQMGQEVILRCVPISNHLYFYWYRQILGQKVEFLVSFYNNEISEKSEIFDDQFSVERPDGSNFTLKIRSTKLEDSAMYFCASSESGTGGAETQYFGPGTRLLVL.